This entry lists 24 T cell receptor beta chains sequenced from one sample in a study of T cells in Graves' hyperthyroidism and ophthalmopathy. The CDR3 regions of TCR beta were amplified from RNA transcripts. Using the HTBI primer set, a first-round RT-PCR was run on the TCR CDR3. TCRdb used MiXCR to reprocess the multiplex PCR reads, holding one entry per CDR3 protein. The repertoire consists of around 250,000 distinct CDR3 sequences, with about 14% occurring once and the leading ten covering more than 10%. What was sequenced was blood. All receptors come from a woman aged 40 to 55 with Graves' hyperthyroidism that later progressed to Graves' ophthalmopathy.

This clonotype was observed at least ten times. This chain links TRBV11-2 with TRBJ2-1; D perhaps matches TRBD2 (6 bases). Germline V gene data show CDR1 as SGHAT and CDR2 as FQNNGV. Trimming took 1 base from V and 9 from J, leaving 13 bases between them. This CDR3 has 14 residues. The CDR3 nucleotides read TGTGCCAGCAGCTTAGTCTCCGGGGGAGTTGAGCAGTTCTTC. This gives the protein CASSLVSGGVEQFF.

Many counts were recorded for this clonotype. CDR3 nucleotide sequence: TGTGCCAGCAGCCCCCTCTTGGGGGATAGCGGCTATGGCTACACCTTC. Translated, it gives CASSPLLGDSGYGYTF. The chain joins TRBV3-1 to TRBJ1-2; D possibly corresponds to TRBD1 (5 bases). The CDR3 covers 16 residues. V was pared by 4 bases and J by 4 bases, with 19 bases between. Germline V gene lookup returns CDR1 LGHDT and CDR2 YNNKEL (reference sequence).

This clonotype was observed many times. This rearrangement joins TRBV12-3 or TRBV12-4 to TRBJ2-1; the match to TRBD2 covers 7 bases. The CDR3 loop spans 17 amino acids. The V gene end was trimmed by 5 bases and the J gene end by 1 base; junction bases not matched to a gene: 11. The CDR3 nucleotides are TGTGCCAGCAGTCATACCTCCGCGGGAGAATCCTACAATGAGCAGTTCTTC. Translating it yields CASSHTSAGESYNEQFF.

This clonotype has a count of ten or more. V usage is TRBV11-3 and J usage is TRBJ2-2; 8 bases are a match to TRBD2. The CDR3 runs to 15 residues. Trimming at V came to 5 bases and at J to 1 base, leaving 3 bases not matched to a gene. Germline loops: CDR1 SGHNT, CDR2 YENEEA. This CDR3 reads CASSPRGGNTGELFF. DNA for the CDR3: TGTGCCAGCAGCCCCCGGGGGGGGAACACCGGGGAGCTGTTTTTT.

This clonotype has at least ten counts. The chain couples TRBV3-1 to TRBJ1-4; a possible D gene is TRBD1 (5 bases). The V end lost 2 bases, the J end lost 4 bases, and 11 bases lay between the germline ends. CDR3 length: 15 amino acids. The germline CDR1 and CDR2 sequences are LGHDT and YNNKEL (reference sequence). The CDR3 DNA sequence: TGTGCCAGCAGCCAACAGGACACCCGTAATGAAAAACTGTTTTTT. Amino acids: CASSQQDTRNEKLFF.

This clonotype has only a few counts. The chain recombines TRBV7-9 with TRBJ1-1; no definite D call. Germline values: CDR1 SEHNR, CDR2 FQNEAQ (reference sequence). V was trimmed by 1 base and J by 4 bases, leaving 13 bases between them. The CDR3 is 15 amino acids. The CDR3 sequence: CASSLGPKGPTEAFF. CDR3 nucleotide sequence: TGTGCCAGCAGCTTAGGTCCAAAAGGGCCCACTGAAGCTTTCTTT.

This clonotype was seen repeatedly, ten times or more. This sequence joins TRBV28 and TRBJ2-5; the D gene could be TRBD1 or TRBD2 (5 bases each). The CDR3 contains 14 residues. Trimming pared 6 bases from V and 7 bases from J, leaving 18 bases between. Germline CDR1 and CDR2: MDHEN and SYDVKM. The CDR3 spells CASSPRTIRGTQYF. As DNA, the CDR3 is TGTGCCAGCAGCCCCCGGACAATCCGGGGGACCCAGTACTTC. The complete variable domain, with remaining parts taken from reference TRBV28 and TRBJ2-5, reads DVKVTQSSRYLVKRTGEKVFLECVQDMDHENMFWYRQDPGLGLRLIYFSYDVKMKEKGDIPEGYSVSREKKERFSLILESASTNQTSMYLCASSPRTIRGTQYFGPGTRLLVL.

The chain is built from TRBV29-1 and TRBJ2-7; 9 bases line up with TRBD1. V lost 8 bases and J lost 3; bases outside the gene matches: 14. This CDR3 contains 15 residues. Looked up from germline, CDR1 is SQVTM and CDR2 is ANQGSEA. The CDR3 sequence is CSPVDRGCLDYEQYF. As DNA, the CDR3 is TGCAGCCCAGTGGACAGGGGCTGTTTGGACTACGAGCAGTACTTC.

This clonotype has ten or more counts. The gene calls are TRBV3-1 and TRBJ2-7, with D hard to call. The CDR3 has 15 amino acids. Germline V CDR1 and CDR2: LGHDT, YNNKEL (reference sequence). Trimming stripped 1 base from V and 3 bases from J, with 13 bases between. The CDR3 DNA reads as TGTGCCAGCAGCCAAGGGGTGGCGGATGGCTACGAGCAGTACTTC. This gives the protein CASSQGVADGYEQYF.

This clonotype has at least ten counts. V gene TRBV2 combines with J gene TRBJ1-4; no clear D. The length of the CDR3 is 18 residues. CDR1 and CDR2 (germline): SNHLY, FYNNEI. The V gene lost 3 bases and the J gene lost 0 bases, with 17 bases spanning the gap. The CDR3 DNA reads as TGTGCCAGCAGTGAGCCCCCGGTAGTCTTTTCAACTAATGAAAAACTGTTTTTT. This sequence encodes CASSEPPVVFSTNEKLFF.

The V gene is TRBV4-1, the J gene TRBJ2-7; the D gene is possibly TRBD2 (6 bases). The CDR3 length is 13 residues. The V end was cut by 4 bases, the J end by 5 bases, with 12 bases between. CDR1 is MGHRA, CDR2 YSYEKL, per germline. The CDR3 coding sequence is TGCGCCAGCAGCCCCCGGGGGTTCCACGAGCAGTACTTC. Its translation: CASSPRGFHEQYF.

This clonotype was found a few times. J is TRBJ1-3 and V is TRBV4-2; 10 nucleotides agree with TRBD1. This CDR3 region has 16 residues. Germline loops: CDR1 LGHNA, CDR2 YNFKEQ. The ends lost 7 bases at V and 1 base at J; junction bases unmatched: 7. CDR3 protein: CASTDPDRGSGNTIYF. DNA of the CDR3: TGTGCCAGCACCGACCCGGACAGGGGGTCTGGAAACACCATATATTTT.

The chain couples TRBV19 to TRBJ2-4; 7 bases map to TRBD2. This CDR3 is 21 amino acids long. Germline CDR1 is LNHDA and CDR2 is SQIVND (reference sequence). V was clipped by 6 bases and J by 8 bases; unmatched bases: 31. This CDR3 reads CASRGFLAGVPPSFLRDIQYF. Written as DNA, the CDR3 is TGTGCCAGTAGAGGGTTTCTGGCGGGAGTACCACCCTCTTTTTTGAGGGACATTCAGTACTTC.

V usage is TRBV20-1 and J usage is TRBJ1-1; no firm D call. Germline values: CDR1 DFQATT, CDR2 SNEGSKA (reference sequence). With 2 bases removed from V and 4 bases from J, the gap between germline ends came to 14 bases. This CDR3 is built from 14 residues. In nucleotides, the CDR3 is TGCAGTGCTAGATCCGGTCAGGTGGGCACTGAAGCTTTCTTT. It specifies CSARSGQVGTEAFF.

The sample holds many counts of this clonotype. The chain has TRBV2 and TRBJ1-3; D gene uncertain. The CDR3 sequence is 12 residues long. V lost 10 bases to trimming and J lost 3 bases, with 10 bases between them. The germline V gene encodes CDR1 SNHLY and CDR2 FYNNEI. The CDR3 reads CATVDVGNTIYF. CDR3 nucleotides: TGTGCCACTGTGGACGTTGGAAACACCATATATTTT.

This clonotype was seen ten or more times. V gene TRBV9 combines with J gene TRBJ1-3, with TRBD1 as a possible D gene (5 bases). Trimming took off 0 bases at V and 1 base at J, with 8 bases between the two ends. This CDR3 contains 15 residues. CDR1 is SGDLS, CDR2 YYNGEE, per germline. The CDR3 here is CASSVEGTSGNTIYF. The CDR3 DNA reads TGTGCCAGCAGCGTAGAAGGGACTTCTGGAAACACCATATATTTT.

This clonotype was counted many times. CDR3 bases: TGTGCCAGCAGTCCCCGAACGCCTACTGAAGCTTTCTTT. As protein: CASSPRTPTEAFF. J is TRBJ1-1 and V is TRBV12-3 or TRBV12-4; no clear D gene. V lost 5 bases to trimming and J lost 5 bases, with 12 bases between them. The CDR3 extends over 13 amino acids.

This clonotype was seen many times. The rearrangement joins TRBV16 to TRBJ2-7, with no clear D. The V and J ends lost 4 bases and 0 bases respectively, with 10 bases between them. CDR1 and CDR2 (germline): KGHSY, FQNENV. The CDR3 covers 14 residues. In DNA, the CDR3 is TGTGCCAGCAGCCGCCAAGAAGGCTCCTACGAGCAGTACTTC. It specifies CASSRQEGSYEQYF.

This clonotype came up many times. This chain links TRBV7-9 with TRBJ2-7; no firm D call. The CDR3 extends over 15 amino acids. Trimming shortened V by 1 base and J by 2 bases, and 12 bases separated the two germline ends. Germline V gives CDR1 SEHNR, CDR2 FQNEAQ (reference sequence). The DNA for the CDR3 is TGTGCCAGCAGCTTAGTAGGATCTGGGCCCTACGAGCAGTACTTC. It specifies CASSLVGSGPYEQYF.

Ten or more counts support this clonotype. The V call is TRBV20-1, the J call TRBJ2-7, with 7 bases fitting TRBD2. The germline gives CDR1 DFQATT, CDR2 SNEGSKA (reference sequence). The length of the CDR3 is 15 residues. V shed 1 base and J 3 bases; nucleotides not matched to a gene: 9. The CDR3 sequence is CSARGDYPGLYEQYF. CDR3 nucleotide sequence: TGCAGTGCTAGAGGGGACTACCCAGGACTCTACGAGCAGTACTTC.

This clonotype was counted ten times or more. J is TRBJ1-5 and V is TRBV6-1; maybe TRBD1 (5 bases). V was pared by 8 bases and J by 3 bases, with 8 bases between. CDR1 is MNHNS and CDR2 is SASEGT in the germline V gene. The CDR3 contains 12 residues. CDR3 DNA sequence: TGTGCCAGCTCCAGGGCCAATCAGCCCCAGCATTTT. Encoded protein: CASSRANQPQHF.

This rearrangement joins TRBV24-1 to TRBJ2-3, with TRBD2 matching over 8 bases. Germline CDR1 is KGHDR and CDR2 is SFDVKD. The CDR3 sequence is 16 residues long. Unmatched junction bases numbered 11, after V lost 7 bases and J lost 3 bases. DNA for the CDR3: TGTGCCACCAGCGCCCCCGCGGGAGGAGGTACAGATACGCAGTATTTT. The encoded protein is CATSAPAGGGTDTQYF.

This clonotype was found many times. The rearrangement links TRBV14 to TRBJ1-1; D is ambiguous. Germline CDR1 and CDR2: SGHDN and FVKESK. The CDR3 sequence is 12 residues long. Trimming stripped 4 bases from V and 7 bases from J, with 10 bases between. The CDR3 coding sequence is TGTGCCAGCAGCCCGAGACACCTTGAAGCTTTCTTT. This gives the protein CASSPRHLEAFF. Drawing the rest from reference TRBV14 and TRBJ1-1, the complete variable domain is EAGVTQFPSHSVIEKGQTVTLRCDPISGHDNLYWYRRVMGKEIKFLLHFVKESKQDESGMPNNRFLAERTGGTYSTLKVQPAELEDSGVYFCASSPRHLEAFFGQGTRLTVV.

The chain couples TRBV18 to TRBJ1-5, with D possibly matching TRBD1 (5 bases). Germline CDR1 is KGHSH and CDR2 is LQKENI. V was clipped by 2 bases and J by 5 bases, with 16 bases between them. The CDR3 is made up of 16 amino acids. The CDR3 DNA reads as TGTGCCAGCTCACCAAGTCCCCAGGGTGTCGATCAGCCCCAGCATTTT. This gives the protein CASSPSPQGVDQPQHF.